This T cell receptor beta chain derives from a study of blood T cells in healthy people across ages. General study points: Shifts in expanded clonotypes may have been confounded by donor CMV status, which was unknown.

Per sample, a minimum of 6 million PBMCs were isolated. This clonotype occurred a few times. The target antigen is unknown. Germline CDR1 is SQVTM and CDR2 is ANQGSEA. The V and J ends lost 2 bases and 0 bases respectively, with 13 bases between them. The CDR3 is 15 amino acids. Next came a second PCR, run for about 7 to 12 cycles, which used a sample-barcoded 5' primer along with a J-beta primer mix. The yield of each sample was at least 2.5 million CDR3-containing paired-end reads. Each CDR3 protein is one row after TCRdb ran MiXCR on the 5' RACE reads. The sample has about 290,000 distinct CDR3 sequences; around 30% are singletons.

This rearrangement joins TRBV29-1 to TRBJ1-2; no reliable D call. The material sequenced was blood. The receptor was derived from a woman between 70 and 85 years old in good health. DNA for the CDR3: TGCAGCGTTGAAACGCTCTGGCAGCCTAACTATGGCTACACCTTC. Translating it yields CSVETLWQPNYGYTF.